The entry that follows covers one TCR beta chain sequence. The antigen is not known. The record originates from a study of naive and memory T cell subsets. Whole-study findings and limits: Gini index rose across naive, CM, EM and EMRA in CD4 and CD8. Over 85% of naive TCR sequences appeared only once, unlike memory subsets.

Looked up from germline, CDR1 is LGHNA and CDR2 is YNFKEQ. This CDR3 comprises 15 residues. V was pared by 1 base and J by 7 bases, with 7 bases of the junction left unmatched. Sequential positive selection took CD4 T cells first, then CD8 T cells. An equimolar mix of two oligonucleotides served as the beta constant-region primer for TRBC1 and TRBC2. Nested alpha and beta constant-region primers with the SP2 primer drove four PCR rounds on ligated cDNA. The cDNA 3' end received a ligated single-stranded oligonucleotide carrying the SP2 primer and a 12-nucleotide UMI. From the UMI-ligation and nested PCR reads, TCRdb called clonotypes with MiXCR, one entry per CDR3 protein. The table lists 80,000 to 95,000 distinct CDR3 sequences, about 9.9% of them singletons.

V and J are TRBV4-2 and TRBJ2-1; 7 bases are a match to TRBD2. The TCR sequence derives from a human donor in good health. The sequencing input was naive CD8+ T cells from blood. CDR3 loop: CASSQVEGGSNEQFF. CDR3 DNA: TGTGCCAGCAGCCAAGTCGAGGGAGGGTCGAATGAGCAGTTCTTC.